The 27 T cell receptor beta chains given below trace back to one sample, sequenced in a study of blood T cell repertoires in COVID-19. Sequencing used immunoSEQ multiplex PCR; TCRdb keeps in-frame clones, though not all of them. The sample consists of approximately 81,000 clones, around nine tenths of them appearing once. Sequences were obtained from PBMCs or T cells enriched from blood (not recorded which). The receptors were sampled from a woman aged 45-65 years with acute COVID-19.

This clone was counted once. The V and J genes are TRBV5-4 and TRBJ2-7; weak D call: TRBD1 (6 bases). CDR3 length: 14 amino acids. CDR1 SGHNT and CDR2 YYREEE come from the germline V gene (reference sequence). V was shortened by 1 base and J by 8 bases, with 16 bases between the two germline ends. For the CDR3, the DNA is TGTGCCAGCAGCTTGCGGCAGGGGCTCCATAAGCAGTACTTC. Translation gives CASSLRQGLHKQYF.

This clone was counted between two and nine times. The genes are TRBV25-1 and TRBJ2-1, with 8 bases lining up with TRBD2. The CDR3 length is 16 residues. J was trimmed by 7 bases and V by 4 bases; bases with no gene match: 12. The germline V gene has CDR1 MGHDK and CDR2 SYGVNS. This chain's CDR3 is CASSVWTSRRGNEQFF. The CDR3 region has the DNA TGTGCCAGCAGTGTCTGGACTAGCCGAAGGGGGAATGAGCAGTTCTTC.

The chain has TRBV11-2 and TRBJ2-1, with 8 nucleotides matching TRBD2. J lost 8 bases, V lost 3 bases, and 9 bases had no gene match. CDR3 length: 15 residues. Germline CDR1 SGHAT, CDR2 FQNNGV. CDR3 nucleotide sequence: TGTGCCAGCAGCTTCCGAGCGGGGGCTACCGATGAGCAGTTCTTC. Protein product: CASSFRAGATDEQFF.

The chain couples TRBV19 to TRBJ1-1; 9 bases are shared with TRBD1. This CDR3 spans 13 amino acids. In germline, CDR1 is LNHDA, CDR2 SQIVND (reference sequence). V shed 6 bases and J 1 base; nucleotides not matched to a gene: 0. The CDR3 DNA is TGTGCCAGTAGGGGACAGGGGAACACTGAAGCTTTCTTT. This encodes CASRGQGNTEAFF.

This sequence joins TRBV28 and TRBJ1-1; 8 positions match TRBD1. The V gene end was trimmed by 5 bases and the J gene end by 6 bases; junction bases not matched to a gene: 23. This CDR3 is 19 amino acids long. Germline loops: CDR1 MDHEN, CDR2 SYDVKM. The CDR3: CASSLPLDRVYIRTSEAFF. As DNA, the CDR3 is TGTGCCAGCAGTCTTCCTTTGGACAGGGTATACATTCGCACGTCTGAAGCTTTCTTT.

The CDR3 loop is CASSQDPQVESYEQYF. The CDR3 DNA is TGTGCCAGCAGCCAAGATCCACAGGTGGAGTCCTACGAGCAGTACTTC. This chain joins TRBV3-1 (or the pseudogene TRBV3-2) and TRBJ2-7, with D perhaps TRBD1 (5 bases). V shed 0 bases and J shed 1 base, with 13 bases lying between them. Germline CDR1 and CDR2: LGHDT and YNNKEL (reference sequence). The CDR3 is 16 amino acids.

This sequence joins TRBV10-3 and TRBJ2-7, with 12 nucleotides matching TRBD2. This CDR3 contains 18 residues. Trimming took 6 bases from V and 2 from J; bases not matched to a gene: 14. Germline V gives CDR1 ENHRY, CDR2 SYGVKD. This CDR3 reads CAISDPLLGLAGAYEQYF. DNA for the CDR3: TGTGCCATCAGCGATCCTCTCTTGGGACTAGCGGGTGCCTACGAGCAGTACTTC.

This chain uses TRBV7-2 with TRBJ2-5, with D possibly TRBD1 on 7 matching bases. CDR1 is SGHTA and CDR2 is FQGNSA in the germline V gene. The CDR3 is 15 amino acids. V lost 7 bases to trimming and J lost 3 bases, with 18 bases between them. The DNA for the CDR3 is TGTGCCAGCACCCCACGACAGGGAGGCAAAGAGACCCAGTACTTC. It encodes CASTPRQGGKETQYF.

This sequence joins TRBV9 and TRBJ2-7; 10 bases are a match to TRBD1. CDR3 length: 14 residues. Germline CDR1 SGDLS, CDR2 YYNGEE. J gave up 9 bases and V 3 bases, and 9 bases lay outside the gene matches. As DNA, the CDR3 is TGTGCCAGCAGCGGAGGGACAGGGGCTCCGGTGCAGTACTTC. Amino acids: CASSGGTGAPVQYF.

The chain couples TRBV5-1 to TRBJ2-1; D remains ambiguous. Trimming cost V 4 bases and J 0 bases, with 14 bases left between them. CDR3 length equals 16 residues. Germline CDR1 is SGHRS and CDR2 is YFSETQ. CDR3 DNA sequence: TGCGCCAGCAGCCTCTTGGAGATAAGCTCCTACAATGAGCAGTTCTTC. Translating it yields CASSLLEISSYNEQFF.

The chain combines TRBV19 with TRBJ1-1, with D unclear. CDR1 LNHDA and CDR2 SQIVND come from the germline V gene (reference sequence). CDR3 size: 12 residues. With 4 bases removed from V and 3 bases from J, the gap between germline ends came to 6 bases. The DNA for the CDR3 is TGTGCCAGTAGTAGGGCCTACACTGAAGCTTTCTTT. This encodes CASSRAYTEAFF.

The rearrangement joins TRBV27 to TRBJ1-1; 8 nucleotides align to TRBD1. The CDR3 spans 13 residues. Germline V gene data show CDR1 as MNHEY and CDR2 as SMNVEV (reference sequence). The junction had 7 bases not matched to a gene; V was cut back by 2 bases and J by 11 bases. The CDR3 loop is CASSLSTTGDAFF. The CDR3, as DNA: TGTGCCAGCAGTTTAAGTACGACAGGGGACGCTTTCTTT.

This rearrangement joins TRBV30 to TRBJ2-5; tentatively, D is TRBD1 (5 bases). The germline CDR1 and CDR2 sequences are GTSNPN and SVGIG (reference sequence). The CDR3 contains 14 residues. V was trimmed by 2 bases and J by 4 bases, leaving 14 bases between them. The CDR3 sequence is CAWSPYRQGETQYF. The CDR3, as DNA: TGTGCCTGGAGTCCTTATCGCCAGGGAGAGACCCAGTACTTC.

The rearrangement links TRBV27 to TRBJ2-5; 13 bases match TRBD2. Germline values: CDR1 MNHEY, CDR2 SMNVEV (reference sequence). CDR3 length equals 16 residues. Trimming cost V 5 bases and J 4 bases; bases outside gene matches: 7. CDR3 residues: CASSRRTSGSPETQYF. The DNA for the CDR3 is TGTGCCAGCAGTCGGCGGACTAGCGGGAGTCCAGAGACCCAGTACTTC.

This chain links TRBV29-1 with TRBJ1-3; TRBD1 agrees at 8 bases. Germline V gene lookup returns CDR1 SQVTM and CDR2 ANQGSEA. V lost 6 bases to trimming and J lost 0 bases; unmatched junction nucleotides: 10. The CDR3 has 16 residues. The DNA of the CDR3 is TGCAGCGTGGGCGGACAGGGAAAAACCTCTGGAAACACCATATATTTT. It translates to CSVGGQGKTSGNTIYF.

CDR3 region: CASSLGVLNTEAFF. The CDR3 coding sequence is TGTGCCAGCAGCTTAGGAGTTCTCAACACTGAAGCTTTCTTT. The chain links TRBV11-3 to TRBJ1-1; D remains ambiguous. Per the germline V gene, CDR1 is SGHNT and CDR2 is YENEEA. Trimming took 1 base from V and 2 from J, leaving 8 bases between them. The CDR3 spans 14 residues.

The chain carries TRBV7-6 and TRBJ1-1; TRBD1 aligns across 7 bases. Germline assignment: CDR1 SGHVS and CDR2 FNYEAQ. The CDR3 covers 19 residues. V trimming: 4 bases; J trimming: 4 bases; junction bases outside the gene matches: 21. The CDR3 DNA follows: TGTGCCAGCAGCTCCTTCCGACAGGGAAGGTTAGGGGTGCCCACTGAAGCTTTCTTT. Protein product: CASSSFRQGRLGVPTEAFF. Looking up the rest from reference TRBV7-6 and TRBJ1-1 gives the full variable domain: GAGVSQSPRYKVTKRGQDVALRCDPISGHVSLYWYRQALGQGPEFLTYFNYEAQQDKSGLPNDRFSAERPEGSISTLTIQRTEQRDSAMYRCASSSFRQGRLGVPTEAFFGQGTRLTVV.

The DNA of the CDR3 is TGTGCCAGCAGCCTTTCCACGCGGCGGGAGCTGTTTTTT. This translates into CASSLSTRRELFF. V gene TRBV7-9 combines with J gene TRBJ2-2; D is unresolved. Germline CDR1 reads SEHNR; CDR2 reads FQNEAQ (reference sequence). Trimming removed 5 bases at V and 9 bases at J, with 13 bases between. The CDR3 runs to 13 residues.

CDR3 residues: CASTGNTVEKLFF. As DNA, the CDR3 is TGTGCCAGCACAGGCAACACGGTTGAAAAACTGTTTTTT. This chain joins TRBV2 and TRBJ1-4; D gene unclear. The germline V and J ends were trimmed by 7 bases and 7 bases, with 13 bases remaining between them. Germline lookup yields CDR1 SNHLY and CDR2 FYNNEI. This CDR3 has 13 residues.

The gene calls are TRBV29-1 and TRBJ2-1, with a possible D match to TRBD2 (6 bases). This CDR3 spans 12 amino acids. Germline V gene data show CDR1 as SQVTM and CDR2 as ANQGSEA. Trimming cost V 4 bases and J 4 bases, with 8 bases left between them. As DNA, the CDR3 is TGCAGCGTTGGAGGGACTTACAATGAGCAGTTCTTC. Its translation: CSVGGTYNEQFF.

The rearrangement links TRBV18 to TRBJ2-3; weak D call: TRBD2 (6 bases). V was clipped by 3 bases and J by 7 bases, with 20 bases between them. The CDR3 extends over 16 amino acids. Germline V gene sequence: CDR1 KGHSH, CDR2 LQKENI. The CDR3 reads CASSPIPRKAGNTQYF. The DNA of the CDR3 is TGTGCCAGCTCACCCATTCCGCGAAAGGCGGGAAATACGCAGTATTTT. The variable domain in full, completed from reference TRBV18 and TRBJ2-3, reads NAGVMQNPRHLVRRRGQEARLRCSPMKGHSHVYWYRQLPEEGLKFMVYLQKENIIDESGMPKERFSAEFPKEGPSILRIQQVVRGDSAAYFCASSPIPRKAGNTQYFGPGTRLTVL.

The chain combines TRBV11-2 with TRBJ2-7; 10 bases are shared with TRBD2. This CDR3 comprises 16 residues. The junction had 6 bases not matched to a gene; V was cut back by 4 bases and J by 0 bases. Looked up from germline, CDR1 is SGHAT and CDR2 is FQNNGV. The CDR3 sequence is CASSSQTSGLSYEQYF. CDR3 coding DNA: TGTGCCAGCAGCTCCCAGACTAGCGGGCTCTCCTACGAGCAGTACTTC.

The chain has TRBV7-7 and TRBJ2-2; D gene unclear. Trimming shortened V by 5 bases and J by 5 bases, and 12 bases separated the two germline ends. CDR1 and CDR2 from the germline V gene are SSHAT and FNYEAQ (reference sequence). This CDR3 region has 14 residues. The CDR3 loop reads CASSPSRSTGELFF. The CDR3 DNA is TGTGCCAGCAGCCCCTCGAGGAGTACCGGGGAGCTGTTTTTT.

The CDR3 DNA is TGCGCCAGCAGAGACAGCTGGAACACTGAAGCTTTCTTT. This codes for CASRDSWNTEAFF. This chain links TRBV10-1 with TRBJ1-1, with D tentatively TRBD1 (5 bases). The CDR3 has 13 amino acids. Trimming removed 6 bases at V and 1 base at J, with 9 bases between. Germline loops: CDR1 WNHNN, CDR2 SYGVQD (reference sequence).

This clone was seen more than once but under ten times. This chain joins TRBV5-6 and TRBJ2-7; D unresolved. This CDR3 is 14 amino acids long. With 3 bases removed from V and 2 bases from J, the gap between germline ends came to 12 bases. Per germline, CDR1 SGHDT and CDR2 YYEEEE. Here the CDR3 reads CASSSLGRTYEQYF. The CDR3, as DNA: TGTGCCAGCAGCTCCTTGGGCCGTACCTACGAGCAGTACTTC.

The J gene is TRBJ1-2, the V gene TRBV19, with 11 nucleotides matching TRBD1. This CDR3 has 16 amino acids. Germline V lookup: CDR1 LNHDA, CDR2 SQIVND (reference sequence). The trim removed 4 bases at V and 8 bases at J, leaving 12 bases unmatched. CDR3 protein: CASSTRTGGESSGYTF. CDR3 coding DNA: TGTGCCAGTAGTACCCGGACAGGGGGCGAGTCTTCCGGCTACACCTTC.

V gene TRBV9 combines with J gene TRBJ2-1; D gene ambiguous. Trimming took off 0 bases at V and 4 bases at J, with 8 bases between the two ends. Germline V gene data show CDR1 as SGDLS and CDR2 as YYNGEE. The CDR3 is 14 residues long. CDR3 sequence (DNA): TGTGCCAGCAGCGTAGGCCAGCGATACAATGAGCAGTTCTTC. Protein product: CASSVGQRYNEQFF.